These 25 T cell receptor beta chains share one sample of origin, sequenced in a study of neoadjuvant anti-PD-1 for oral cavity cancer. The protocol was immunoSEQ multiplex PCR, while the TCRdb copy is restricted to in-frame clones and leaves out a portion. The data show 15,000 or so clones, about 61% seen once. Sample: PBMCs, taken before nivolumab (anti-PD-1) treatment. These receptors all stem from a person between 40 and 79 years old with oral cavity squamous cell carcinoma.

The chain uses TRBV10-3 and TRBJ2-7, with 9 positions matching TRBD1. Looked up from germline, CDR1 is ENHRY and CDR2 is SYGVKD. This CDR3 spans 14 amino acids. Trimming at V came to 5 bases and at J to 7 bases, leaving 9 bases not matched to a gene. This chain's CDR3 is CAISPSRDRAEQYF. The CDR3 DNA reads TGTGCCATCAGTCCCTCCCGGGACAGGGCGGAGCAGTACTTC.

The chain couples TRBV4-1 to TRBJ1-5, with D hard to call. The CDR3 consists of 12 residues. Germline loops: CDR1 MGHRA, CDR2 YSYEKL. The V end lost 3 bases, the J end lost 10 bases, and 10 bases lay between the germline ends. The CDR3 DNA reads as TGCGCCAGCAGCCACCCGGGGAATCCCCAGCATTTT. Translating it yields CASSHPGNPQHF.

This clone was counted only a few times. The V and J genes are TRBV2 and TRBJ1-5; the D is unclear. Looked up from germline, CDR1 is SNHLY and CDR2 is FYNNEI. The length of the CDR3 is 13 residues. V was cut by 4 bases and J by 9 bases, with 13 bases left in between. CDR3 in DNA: TGTGCCAGCAGTGGGCAGGCACTTGGGCCCCAGCATTTT. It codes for CASSGQALGPQHF.

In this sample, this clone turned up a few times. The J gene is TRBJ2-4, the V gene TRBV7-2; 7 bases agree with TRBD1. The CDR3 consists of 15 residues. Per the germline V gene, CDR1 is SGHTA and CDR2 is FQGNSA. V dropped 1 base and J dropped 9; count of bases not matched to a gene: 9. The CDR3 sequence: CASSLVVGGVGIQYF. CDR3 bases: TGTGCCAGCAGCTTAGTCGTAGGGGGCGTAGGCATTCAGTACTTC.

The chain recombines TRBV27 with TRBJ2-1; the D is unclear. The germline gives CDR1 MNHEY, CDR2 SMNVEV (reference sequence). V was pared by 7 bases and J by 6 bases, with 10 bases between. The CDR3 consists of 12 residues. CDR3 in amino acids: CASTGPGNEQFF. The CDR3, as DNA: TGTGCCAGCACGGGCCCGGGCAATGAGCAGTTCTTC.

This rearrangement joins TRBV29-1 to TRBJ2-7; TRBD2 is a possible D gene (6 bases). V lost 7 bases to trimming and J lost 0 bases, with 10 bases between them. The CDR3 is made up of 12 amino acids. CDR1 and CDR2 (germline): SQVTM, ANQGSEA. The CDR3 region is CSGGDLSYEQYF. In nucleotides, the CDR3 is TGCAGCGGGGGGGACCTCTCCTACGAGCAGTACTTC.

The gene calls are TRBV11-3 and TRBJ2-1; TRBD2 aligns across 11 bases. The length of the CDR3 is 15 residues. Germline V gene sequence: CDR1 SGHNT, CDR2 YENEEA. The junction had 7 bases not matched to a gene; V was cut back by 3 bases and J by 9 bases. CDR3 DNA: TGTGCCAGCAGCTTCAATAGCGGGAGGGCCACTGAGCAGTTCTTC. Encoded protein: CASSFNSGRATEQFF.

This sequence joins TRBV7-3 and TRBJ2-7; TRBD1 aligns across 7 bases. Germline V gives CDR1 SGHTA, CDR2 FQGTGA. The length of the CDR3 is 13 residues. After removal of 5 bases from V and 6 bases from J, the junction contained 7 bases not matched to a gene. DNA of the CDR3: TGTGCCAGCAGCCTGCGACAGGGCGGCGAGCAGTACTTC. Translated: CASSLRQGGEQYF.

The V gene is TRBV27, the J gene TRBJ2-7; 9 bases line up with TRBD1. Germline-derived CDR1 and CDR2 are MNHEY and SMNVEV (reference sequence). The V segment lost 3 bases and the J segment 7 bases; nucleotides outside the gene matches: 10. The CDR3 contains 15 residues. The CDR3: CASSFGSQGAGEQYF. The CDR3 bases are TGTGCCAGCAGTTTCGGATCACAGGGGGCAGGTGAGCAGTACTTC.

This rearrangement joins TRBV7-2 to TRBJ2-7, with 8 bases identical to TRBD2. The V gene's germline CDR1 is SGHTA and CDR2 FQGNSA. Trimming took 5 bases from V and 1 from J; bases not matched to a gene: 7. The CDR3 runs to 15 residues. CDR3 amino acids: CASSPTSGLSYEQYF. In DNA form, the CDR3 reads TGTGCCAGCAGCCCCACTAGCGGCCTATCCTACGAGCAGTACTTC.

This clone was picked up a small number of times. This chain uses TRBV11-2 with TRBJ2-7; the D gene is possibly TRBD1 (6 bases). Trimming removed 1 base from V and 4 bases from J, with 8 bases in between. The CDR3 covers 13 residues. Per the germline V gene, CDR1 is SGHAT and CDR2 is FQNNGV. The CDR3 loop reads CASSLGQVYEQYF. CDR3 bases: TGTGCCAGCAGCTTAGGACAGGTTTACGAGCAGTACTTC.

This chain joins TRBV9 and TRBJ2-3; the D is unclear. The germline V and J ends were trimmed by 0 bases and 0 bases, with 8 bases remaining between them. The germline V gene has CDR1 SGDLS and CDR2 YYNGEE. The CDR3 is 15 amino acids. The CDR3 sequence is CASSVGVYSTDTQYF. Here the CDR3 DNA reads TGTGCCAGCAGCGTAGGGGTCTATAGCACAGATACGCAGTATTTT.

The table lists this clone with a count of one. CDR3 nucleotide sequence: TGTGCCAGCAGTTCACCTTTGGGGAAACTGTTTTTT. This translates into CASSSPLGKLFF. The J gene is TRBJ1-4, the V gene TRBV27; D call uncertain. Germline V gene lookup returns CDR1 MNHEY and CDR2 SMNVEV (reference sequence). The CDR3 runs to 12 residues. Trimming took 4 bases from V and 11 from J, leaving 11 bases between them.

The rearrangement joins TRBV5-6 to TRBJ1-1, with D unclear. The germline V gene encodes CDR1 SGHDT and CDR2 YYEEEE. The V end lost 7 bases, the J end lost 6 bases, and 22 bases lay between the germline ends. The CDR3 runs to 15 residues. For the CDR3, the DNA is TGTGCCAGCTGTATAAACATGCGGGTGATTTCTGAAGCTTTCTTT. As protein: CASCINMRVISEAFF.

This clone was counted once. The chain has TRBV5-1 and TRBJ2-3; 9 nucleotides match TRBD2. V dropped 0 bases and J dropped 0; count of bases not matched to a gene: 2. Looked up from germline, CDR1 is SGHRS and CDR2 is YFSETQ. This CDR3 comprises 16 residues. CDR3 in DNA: TGCGCCAGCAGCTTGGTCCTAGCGGGAAGCACAGATACGCAGTATTTT. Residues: CASSLVLAGSTDTQYF.

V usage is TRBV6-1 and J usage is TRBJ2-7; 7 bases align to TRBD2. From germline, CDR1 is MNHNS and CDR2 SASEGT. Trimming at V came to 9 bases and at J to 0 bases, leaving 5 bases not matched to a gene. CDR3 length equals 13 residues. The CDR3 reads CASSSGYSYEQYF. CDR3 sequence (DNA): TGTGCCAGTTCTAGCGGTTACTCCTACGAGCAGTACTTC.

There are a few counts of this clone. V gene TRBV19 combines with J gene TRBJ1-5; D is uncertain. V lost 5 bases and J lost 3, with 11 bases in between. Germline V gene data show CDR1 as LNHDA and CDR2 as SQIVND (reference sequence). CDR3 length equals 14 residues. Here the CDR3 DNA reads TGTGCCAGTAGTGTACCTGGGATCAATCAGCCCCAGCATTTT. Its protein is CASSVPGINQPQHF.

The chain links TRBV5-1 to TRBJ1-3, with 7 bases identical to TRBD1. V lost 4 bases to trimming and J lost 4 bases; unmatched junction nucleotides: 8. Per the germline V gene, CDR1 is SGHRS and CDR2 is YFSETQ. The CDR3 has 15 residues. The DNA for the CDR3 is TGCGCCAGCAGCCCAGACAGGGTCTCCGGAAACACCATATATTTT. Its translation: CASSPDRVSGNTIYF.

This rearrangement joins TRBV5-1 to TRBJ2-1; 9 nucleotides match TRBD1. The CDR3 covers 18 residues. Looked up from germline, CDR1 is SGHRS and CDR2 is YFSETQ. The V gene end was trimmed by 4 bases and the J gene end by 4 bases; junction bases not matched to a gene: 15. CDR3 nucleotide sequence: TGCGCCAGCAGCCTTGGTTGGGGACAGGGAGAGGGGTACAATGAGCAGTTCTTC. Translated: CASSLGWGQGEGYNEQFF.

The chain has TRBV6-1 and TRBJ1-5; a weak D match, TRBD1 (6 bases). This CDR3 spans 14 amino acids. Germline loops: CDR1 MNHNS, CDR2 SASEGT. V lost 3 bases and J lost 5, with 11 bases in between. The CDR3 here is CASSDRGGYQPQHF. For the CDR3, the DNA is TGTGCCAGCAGTGATAGGGGGGGGTATCAGCCCCAGCATTTT.

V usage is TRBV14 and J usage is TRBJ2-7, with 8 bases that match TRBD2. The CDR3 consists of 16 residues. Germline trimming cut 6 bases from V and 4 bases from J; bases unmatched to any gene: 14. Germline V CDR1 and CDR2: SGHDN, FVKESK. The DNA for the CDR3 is TGTGCCAGCAGTCATATAAGAGCGGGAGTGATGTACGAGCAGTACTTC. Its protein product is CASSHIRAGVMYEQYF.

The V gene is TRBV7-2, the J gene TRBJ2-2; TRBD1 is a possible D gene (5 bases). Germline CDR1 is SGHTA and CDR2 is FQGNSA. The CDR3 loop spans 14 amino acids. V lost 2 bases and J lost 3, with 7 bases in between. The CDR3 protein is CASSLKGDTGELFF. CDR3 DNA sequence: TGTGCCAGCAGCTTAAAAGGGGACACCGGGGAGCTGTTTTTT.

Written as DNA, the CDR3 is TGTGCCAGCAGCGTAGGGGAGGGGGCCTACGAGCAGTACTTC. Translated, it gives CASSVGEGAYEQYF. The V gene is TRBV9, the J gene TRBJ2-7, with a weak D call TRBD2 (7 bases). Germline assignment: CDR1 SGDLS and CDR2 YYNGEE. This CDR3 region has 14 residues. Trimming removed 0 bases at V and 2 bases at J, with 9 bases between.

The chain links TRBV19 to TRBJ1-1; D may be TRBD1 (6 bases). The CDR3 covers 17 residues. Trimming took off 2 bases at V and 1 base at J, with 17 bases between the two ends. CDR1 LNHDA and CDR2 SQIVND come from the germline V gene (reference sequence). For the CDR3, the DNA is TGTGCCAGTAGTATATCCCTAGTGGGGGGCACGAACACTGAAGCTTTCTTT. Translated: CASSISLVGGTNTEAFF. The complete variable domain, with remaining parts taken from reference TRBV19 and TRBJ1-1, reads DGGITQSPKYLFRKEGQNVTLSCEQNLNHDAMYWYRQDPGQGLRLIYYSQIVNDFQKGDIAEGYSVSREKKESFPLTVTSAQKNPTAFYLCASSISLVGGTNTEAFFGQGTRLTVV.

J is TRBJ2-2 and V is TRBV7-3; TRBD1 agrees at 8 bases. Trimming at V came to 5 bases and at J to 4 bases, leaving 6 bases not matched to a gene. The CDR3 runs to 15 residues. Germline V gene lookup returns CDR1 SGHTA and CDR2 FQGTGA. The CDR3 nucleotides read TGTGCCAGCAGCGAATCCGGGACAGGCACCGGGGAGCTGTTTTTT. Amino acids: CASSESGTGTGELFF.